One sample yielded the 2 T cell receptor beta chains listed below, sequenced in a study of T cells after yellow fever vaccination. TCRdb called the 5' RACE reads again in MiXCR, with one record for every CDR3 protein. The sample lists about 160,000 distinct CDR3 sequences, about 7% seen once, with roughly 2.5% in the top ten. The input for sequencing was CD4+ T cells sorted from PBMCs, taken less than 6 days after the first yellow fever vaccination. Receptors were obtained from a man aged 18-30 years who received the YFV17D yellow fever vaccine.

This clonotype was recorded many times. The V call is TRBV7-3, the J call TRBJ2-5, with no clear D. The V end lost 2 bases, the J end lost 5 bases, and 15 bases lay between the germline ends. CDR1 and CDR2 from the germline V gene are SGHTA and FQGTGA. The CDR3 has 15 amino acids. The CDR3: CASSLQLGERETQYF. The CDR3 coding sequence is TGTGCCAGCAGCTTACAGTTGGGCGAGAGGGAGACCCAGTACTTC.

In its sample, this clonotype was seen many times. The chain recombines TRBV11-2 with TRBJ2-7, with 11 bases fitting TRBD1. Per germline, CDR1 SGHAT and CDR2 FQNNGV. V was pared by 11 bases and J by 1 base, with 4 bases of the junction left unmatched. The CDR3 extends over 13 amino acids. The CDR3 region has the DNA TGTGCCGGAGGGACAGGGGGGTCCTACGAGCAGTACTTC. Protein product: CAGGTGGSYEQYF.